These 5 T cell receptor beta chains originate from one sample sequenced in a study of shared clonotypes between healthy human individuals. The assay was immunoSEQ multiplex PCR, and TCRdb's table has in-frame clones only and misses some. In the table there are roughly 1,100,000 clones, 70% to 80% of which are singletons. The sequenced sample was memory CD4+ T cells sorted from blood. Subset indicated: CD45RA-negative fraction. These receptors all come from a man between 18 and 35 years old in good health.

In its sample, this clone was seen a few times. The chain recombines TRBV30 with TRBJ1-1, with 8 bases identical to TRBD1. The germline gives CDR1 GTSNPN, CDR2 SVGIG (reference sequence). The CDR3 covers 17 residues. V trimming: 4 bases; J trimming: 3 bases; junction bases outside the gene matches: 16. The CDR3, as DNA: TGTGCCTGGATCCCTTCAGGGGGCCCAGGAGGGGACACTGAAGCTTTCTTT. Its protein is CAWIPSGGPGGDTEAFF.

The V gene is TRBV7-2, the J gene TRBJ2-5; no clear D gene. The ends were cut back, 0 bases at V and 7 bases at J, with 12 bases in the middle. Germline lookup yields CDR1 SGHTA and CDR2 FQGNSA. This CDR3 region has 14 residues. The CDR3 region has the DNA TGTGCCAGCAGCTTAGCGCTGGTGGATGCGACCCAGTACTTC. This codes for CASSLALVDATQYF. The variable domain in full, completed from reference TRBV7-2 and TRBJ2-5, reads GAGVSQSPSNKVTEKGKDVELRCDPISGHTALYWYRQSLGQGLEFLIYFQGNSAPDKSGLPSDRFSAERTGGSVSTLTIQRTQQEDSAVYLCASSLALVDATQYFGPGTRLLVL.

V is TRBV7-2 and J is TRBJ1-1, with a weak D call TRBD1 (5 bases). The ends were cut back, 1 base at V and 5 bases at J, with 14 bases in the middle. The CDR3 consists of 15 residues. The germline gives CDR1 SGHTA, CDR2 FQGNSA. CDR3 protein: CASSLGEGLGTEAFF. CDR3 sequence (DNA): TGTGCCAGCAGCTTAGGTGAGGGGCTTGGGACTGAAGCTTTCTTT.

As to this clone: This specimen includes other DNA sequences encoding the same CDR3. The genes are TRBV5-1 and TRBJ1-3; 8 bases fit TRBD1. Per germline, CDR1 SGHRS and CDR2 YFSETQ. The CDR3 spans 14 residues. The ends lost 4 bases at V and 4 bases at J; junction bases unmatched: 4. CDR3 sequence (DNA): TGCGCCAGCAGCGCAGGGGGCTCGGGAAACACCATATATTTT. This sequence encodes CASSAGGSGNTIYF.

The rearrangement joins TRBV6-4 to TRBJ1-2; no definite D call. Germline loops: CDR1 MRHNA, CDR2 SNTAGT. The CDR3 is 15 amino acids. Trimming shortened V by 0 bases and J by 4 bases, and 12 bases separated the two germline ends. CDR3: CASSDSSNRGYGYTF. CDR3 sequence (DNA): TGTGCCAGCAGTGACTCGTCTAACCGGGGCTATGGCTACACCTTC.